This TCR beta chain was identified during a study of blood T cells in healthy people across ages. Study-level points and caveats: Roughly linearly, TCR beta diversity per million T cells fell as age increased. In long-lived donors, naive CD4+ cell counts and diversity exceeded those of aged donors.

A second about 6 to 11 cycle PCR used barcoded and J-beta primers. In TCRdb, the 5' RACE reads were re-called with MiXCR into one record per CDR3 protein. The sample comprises about 830,000 distinct CDR3 sequences, 55% to 75% of which are singletons, and about 20% rests with the top ten. Researchers isolated at least 7 million PBMCs per sample. Germline CDR1 SGDLS, CDR2 YYNGEE. The V end was cut by 4 bases, the J end by 10 bases, with 12 bases between. CDR3 length: 12 amino acids. A note on this clonotype: The antigen is not known.

The sequenced sample was blood. This rearrangement joins TRBV9 to TRBJ2-1, with D possibly matching TRBD1 (6 bases). This TCR was sampled from a man aged 25-40 years in good health. As DNA, the CDR3 is TGTGCCAGCAGCCCCCCAGGGGCCGAGCAGTTCTTC. Translated, it gives CASSPPGAEQFF.